The clone carrying this T cell receptor beta chain was picked up many times. The antigen remains unidentified. Germline CDR1 is MNHEY and CDR2 is SVGAGI. The V end was cut by 5 bases, the J end by 1 base, with 12 bases between. The CDR3 has 14 amino acids. In TCRdb, the 5' RACE reads were re-called with MiXCR into one record per CDR3 protein. In the table there are 400,000 to 450,000 distinct CDR3 sequences, about 19% of which are singletons. The data are from a study of T cells after yellow fever vaccination. General study findings and limits: Post-booster repertoires contained most primary-vaccination clones again (roughly 96% CD4, roughly 90% CD8). The presence of abundant clonotypes contaminating from the bulk population was possible in FACS-sorted repertoires. CD4 and CD8 compartments shared a small share of clonotypes.

This specimen was PBMCs, taken before the yellow fever booster vaccination. This chain uses TRBV6-5 with TRBJ2-7; D perhaps matches TRBD1 (6 bases). The origin of this receptor is a man younger than 30 who received the YFV17D yellow fever vaccine. The CDR3 nucleotides read TGTGCCAGCAGTGCAACAGGGTCTTCCTACGAGCAGTACGTC. Translation: CASSATGSSYEQYV.